This is a list of T cell receptor beta chains from one sample in a study of cytomegalovirus exposure and HLA in healthy donors. Only in-frame clones appear in the TCRdb table, and some are missing; sequencing was by immunoSEQ multiplex PCR. The top ten hold less than 2.5% of the sample, which has about 150,000 clones, approximately 86% seen once. The sequencing sample was made of PBMCs. These receptors were taken from a human donor in good health. Both conserved end residues are trimmed from each CDR3.

V gene: TRBV4-3
CDR3 protein: ASSKAQGENTEAF

V gene: TRBV10-3
CDR3 protein: AISRGGIGETQY

V gene: TRBV11-3
CDR3 protein: ASSLDPSADTQY

V gene: TRBV7-3
CDR3 protein: ASSLLRNTEAF

V gene: TRBV28
CDR3 protein: ASSLQGREKLF

V gene: TRBV18
CDR3 protein: ASSPTGARGRYQPQH

V gene: TRBV4-1
CDR3 protein: ASSQWAEGEKLF

V gene: TRBV2
CDR3 protein: ANRHEEGQTYEQY

V gene: TRBV27
CDR3 protein: ASSTERFTDTQY

V gene: TRBV5-1
CDR3 protein: ASSSSGTSKGEQY

V gene: TRBV27
CDR3 protein: ASSFRGSNEKLF

V gene: TRBV10-1
CDR3 protein: ASSPRPGANEQF

V gene: TRBV15
CDR3 protein: ATSRGLRGVYNEQF

V gene: TRBV5-1
CDR3 protein: ASSLAGGFYQPQH

V gene: TRBV2
CDR3 protein: ASRRQGSSTDTQY

V gene: TRBV10-3
CDR3 protein: AASTGVDTEAF

V gene: TRBV28
CDR3 protein: ASSPQGRVEETQY

V gene: TRBV19
CDR3 protein: ASSNGQSSNYGYT

V gene: TRBV7-2
CDR3 protein: ASSLTSGGPVRADEQF

V gene: TRBV28
CDR3 protein: ASSSASGSVNTGELF

V gene: TRBV10-1
CDR3 protein: ASGRQGGVYSNQPQH

V gene: TRBV7-2
CDR3 protein: ASSSRGFGTDTQY

V gene: TRBV7-3
CDR3 protein: ASSYGQGWTEAF

V gene: TRBV28
CDR3 protein: ATHRTGPYEQY

V gene: TRBV10-2
CDR3 protein: ASNPGQGANYGYT

V gene: TRBV6-1
CDR3 protein: ASRNPQSYEQY

V gene: TRBV29-1
CDR3 protein: SVEGRKGGQGVYGYT

V gene: TRBV6-6
CDR3 protein: ASAQGGNTIY

V gene: TRBV5-6
CDR3 protein: ASSLGPPTALYGYT

V gene: TRBV5-1
CDR3 protein: ASSPSQRTQAF

V gene: TRBV18
CDR3 protein: ASSPDRFNEQF

V gene: TRBV5-6
CDR3 protein: ASSLGTGAYEQY

V gene: TRBV27
CDR3 protein: ASRTGGVVYGYT

V gene: TRBV5-4
CDR3 protein: ASSLSAGTDTQY

V gene: TRBV28
CDR3 protein: ASRPRGGGSNQPQH

V gene: TRBV10-2
CDR3 protein: ASSSTGSGNTIY

V gene: TRBV5-6
CDR3 protein: ASSLVDSLIYGYT

V gene: TRBV9
CDR3 protein: ASSVETGFTGEQF

V gene: TRBV7-8
CDR3 protein: ASSLAWFQGRSAEQY

V gene: TRBV6-1
CDR3 protein: ASQTGFYEQY

V gene: TRBV18
CDR3 protein: ASSQNSQGKAVNEQF

V gene: TRBV11-2
CDR3 protein: ASSMTGGKRAGELF

V gene: TRBV4-3
CDR3 protein: ASSEDPGGMSTDTQY

V gene: TRBV5-1
CDR3 protein: ASSNERLEVQY

V gene: TRBV4-3
CDR3 protein: ASSQEGVFGAGGLQETQY

V gene: TRBV28
CDR3 protein: ASSPSGPTDTQY

V gene: TRBV27
CDR3 protein: ASSWVRLADYNEQF

V gene: TRBV19
CDR3 protein: ASSISRGVQETQY

V gene: TRBV4-1
CDR3 protein: ASSSSQGAVGNTEAF

V gene: TRBV7-3
CDR3 protein: ASSPFSRARLGEPQH

V gene: TRBV18
CDR3 protein: ASSRGLDETQY

V gene: TRBV6-6
CDR3 protein: ASRSDRGGNSPLH

V gene: TRBV27
CDR3 protein: ASSPEARYEKLF

V gene: TRBV9
CDR3 protein: ASSPSRTGGSWNTGELF